This TCR beta chain derives from a study of monozygotic twins with inflammatory bowel disease. TCRdb reprocessed the 5' RACE reads, with one entry per CDR3 protein and no DNA. In all, the sample yields some 400,000 distinct CDR3 sequences. The CDR3 is 18 amino acids. In germline, CDR1 is DFQATT, CDR2 SNEGSKA (reference sequence). This chain joins TRBV20-1 and TRBJ2-2; there is no DNA to check the TCRdb D call of TRBD2. The sequenced sample was blood. The sequence came from a human donor with ulcerative colitis or Crohn's disease, or a healthy co-twin of an affected twin (not recorded which). CDR3 protein: CSAALAGGPRGRTGELFF.